The 32 T cell receptor beta chains below all came from one sample that was sequenced in a study of shared clonotypes between healthy human individuals. The assay was immunoSEQ multiplex PCR, and TCRdb's table has in-frame clones only and misses some. The sample lists approximately 1.9 million clones, 93% occurring once. Naive CD8 cells comprised CD45RO-negative, CCR7-positively selected cells, excluding terminally differentiated effector memory CD45RA+ cells. The sequenced material came from naive CD8+ T cells from PBMCs. These receptors all stem from a young man in good health. Some clones in this sample may be carry-over from other donors' samples.

V and J are TRBV27 and TRBJ2-7, with 7 bases identical to TRBD2. Germline values: CDR1 MNHEY, CDR2 SMNVEV (reference sequence). CDR3 length: 15 residues. V gave up 2 bases and J gave up 8 bases; unmatched junction bases: 12. In DNA form, the CDR3 reads TGTGCCAGCAGTTTAGGGGCTAGCGGCCTCCCCCAGCAGTACTTC. The encoded protein is CASSLGASGLPQQYF.

For the CDR3, the DNA is TGTGCCAGCAGCTTGGGGGCCGGGGGAAACACTGAAGCTTTCTTT. This codes for CASSLGAGGNTEAFF. This chain joins TRBV5-8 and TRBJ1-1, with D perhaps TRBD1 (5 bases). Germline V gene sequence: CDR1 SGHTS, CDR2 YDEGEE. The V and J ends lost 0 bases and 2 bases respectively, with 11 bases between them. CDR3 length: 15 residues.

The rearrangement links TRBV19 to TRBJ2-7; either TRBD1 or TRBD2 may supply D (5 bases each). V was trimmed by 6 bases and J by 7 bases, leaving 25 bases between them. From germline, CDR1 is LNHDA and CDR2 SQIVND (reference sequence). This CDR3 has 16 amino acids. CDR3 in DNA: TGTGCCAGTAGCGATCGCTCCCGGGACGGTATCCGGGAGCAGTACTTC. Its translation is CASSDRSRDGIREQYF.

This chain joins TRBV19 and TRBJ2-7, with a weak D call TRBD2 (6 bases). There are 13 residues in the CDR3. Germline CDR1 is LNHDA and CDR2 is SQIVND (reference sequence). Trimming removed 5 bases at V and 4 bases at J, with 12 bases between. This CDR3 is CASSLAGKYEQYF. CDR3 DNA: TGTGCCAGTAGTCTGGCGGGAAAGTACGAGCAGTACTTC.

J is TRBJ1-5 and V is TRBV27; perhaps TRBD1 as D (5 bases). This CDR3 spans 15 amino acids. Between the trimmed V and J ends, which lost 3 bases and 4 bases, there was a span of 13 bases. Looked up from germline, CDR1 is MNHEY and CDR2 is SMNVEV (reference sequence). The CDR3 nucleotides read TGTGCCAGCAGTTTGGGGCCTCCCCTTAATCAGCCCCAGCATTTT. This encodes CASSLGPPLNQPQHF.

The DNA for the CDR3 is TGTGCCAGCAGCGTAGGCGTCGCGGGACACAACTATGGCTACACCTTC. This codes for CASSVGVAGHNYGYTF. The V and J genes are TRBV9 and TRBJ1-2; possibly TRBD1 for D (6 bases). Trimming pared 0 bases from V and 2 bases from J, leaving 14 bases between. Germline CDR1 SGDLS, CDR2 YYNGEE. The CDR3 consists of 16 residues. The full variable domain, completed using reference TRBV9 and TRBJ1-2, is DSGVTQTPKHLITATGQRVTLRCSPRSGDLSVYWYQQSLDQGLQFLIQYYNGEERAKGNILERFSAQQFPDLHSELNLSSLELGDSALYFCASSVGVAGHNYGYTFGSGTRLTVV.

V is TRBV6-1 and J is TRBJ2-1, with 9 positions matching TRBD1. The V and J ends lost 6 bases and 7 bases, in that order; junction bases with no gene match: 1. Germline V CDR1 and CDR2: MNHNS, SASEGT. This CDR3 comprises 12 residues. In DNA, the CDR3 is TGTGCCAGCAGCGGACAGGGGAATGAGCAGTTCTTC. Translating gives CASSGQGNEQFF.

The J gene is TRBJ1-5, the V gene TRBV27; 8 positions match TRBD1. V lost 5 bases and J lost 6; bases outside the gene matches: 6. Germline-derived CDR1 and CDR2 are MNHEY and SMNVEV (reference sequence). The CDR3 consists of 14 residues. The CDR3 loop is CASSPRGPSQPQHF. The CDR3 DNA is TGTGCCAGCAGTCCCAGGGGGCCGAGTCAGCCCCAGCATTTT.

J is TRBJ2-2 and V is TRBV4-3; the match to TRBD2 covers 14 bases. J gave up 7 bases and V 4 bases, and 5 bases lay outside the gene matches. Germline V gives CDR1 LGHNA, CDR2 YSLEER. The CDR3 sequence is 16 residues long. The CDR3: CASSPGTSGRNGELFF. DNA for the CDR3: TGCGCCAGCAGCCCTGGGACTAGCGGGAGAAACGGGGAGCTGTTTTTT.

With regard to this clone: This same CDR3 is encoded by further DNA sequences in the sample. This chain connects TRBV5-1 to TRBJ1-1, with no clear D. From germline, CDR1 is SGHRS and CDR2 YFSETQ. V was trimmed by 0 bases and J by 5 bases, leaving 8 bases between them. CDR3 length equals 13 residues. The CDR3 loop is CASSLGGRTEAFF. The DNA of the CDR3 is TGCGCCAGCAGCTTGGGTGGGAGGACTGAAGCTTTCTTT.

This sequence joins TRBV27 and TRBJ1-4; no reliable D call. The CDR3 contains 14 residues. Germline V gene lookup returns CDR1 MNHEY and CDR2 SMNVEV (reference sequence). Deletions cut 3 bases from V and 7 bases from J, with 12 bases between. Here the CDR3 reads CASSLRGGGEKLFF. The CDR3 DNA follows: TGTGCCAGCAGTTTGCGGGGAGGCGGTGAAAAACTGTTTTTT. The complete variable domain, with remaining parts taken from reference TRBV27 and TRBJ1-4, reads EAQVTQNPRYLITVTGKKLTVTCSQNMNHEYMSWYRQDPGLGLRQIYYSMNVEVTDKGDVPEGYKVSRKEKRNFPLILESPSPNQTSLYFCASSLRGGGEKLFFGSGTQLSVL.

This chain uses TRBV5-8 with TRBJ1-3, with no clear D. The CDR3 extends over 15 amino acids. CDR1 SGHTS and CDR2 YDEGEE come from the germline V gene. Trimming removed 7 bases from V and 2 bases from J, with 16 bases in between. The CDR3 protein is CASEPTRSPGNTIYF. CDR3 in DNA: TGTGCCAGCGAACCCACACGGAGCCCTGGAAACACCATATATTTT.

The chain uses TRBV5-4 and TRBJ2-7, with TRBD1 identical over 7 bases. The CDR3 has 13 residues. The V and J ends lost 5 bases and 0 bases, in that order; junction bases with no gene match: 2. CDR1 and CDR2 from the germline V gene are SGHNT and YYREEE (reference sequence). CDR3 protein: CASRGQASYEQYF. Written as DNA, the CDR3 is TGTGCCAGCAGAGGACAGGCCTCCTACGAGCAGTACTTC.

The V and J genes are TRBV2 and TRBJ1-4; weak D call: TRBD1 (5 bases). The length of the CDR3 is 13 residues. In germline, CDR1 is SNHLY, CDR2 FYNNEI. The V end was cut by 4 bases, the J end by 8 bases, with 11 bases between. The CDR3 reads CASSARGREKLFF. CDR3 coding DNA: TGTGCCAGCAGTGCTAGGGGCAGGGAAAAACTGTTTTTT.

The chain has TRBV7-9 and TRBJ2-6; D is perhaps TRBD2 (5 bases). Germline V gene data show CDR1 as SEHNR and CDR2 as FQNEAQ (reference sequence). The CDR3 loop spans 16 amino acids. Trimming pared 7 bases from V and 3 bases from J, leaving 16 bases between. CDR3 region: CASNSMVGDGANVLTF. CDR3 DNA sequence: TGTGCCAGCAACTCAATGGTCGGGGATGGGGCCAACGTCCTGACTTTC.

The rearrangement uses TRBV6-5 and TRBJ1-2; 8 positions match TRBD1. V lost 1 base and J lost 4; bases outside the gene matches: 2. Germline CDR1 is MNHEY and CDR2 is SVGAGI. This CDR3 spans 14 amino acids. In nucleotides, the CDR3 is TGTGCCAGCAGTTACTTTGACAGGGGCTATGGCTACACCTTC. Encoded protein: CASSYFDRGYGYTF.

The J gene is TRBJ2-3, the V gene TRBV14; D might be TRBD1 (6 bases). The ends were cut back, 4 bases at V and 5 bases at J, with 13 bases in the middle. CDR3 size: 14 residues. Germline V gene sequence: CDR1 SGHDN, CDR2 FVKESK. CDR3 region: CASSRGYRVDTQYF. The CDR3 DNA reads TGTGCCAGCAGCCGAGGATACAGGGTAGATACGCAGTATTTT.

V gene TRBV13 combines with J gene TRBJ2-7, with 10 bases fitting TRBD2. V shed 5 bases, J shed 7 bases, and the junction held 11 bases outside the gene matches. In germline, CDR1 is PRHDT, CDR2 FYEKMQ (reference sequence). The CDR3 is 15 amino acids. The CDR3 nucleotides read TGTGCCAGCAGCATTACTAGCGGGGCAGGTGGGGAGCAGTACTTC. Encoded protein: CASSITSGAGGEQYF.

The V gene is TRBV19, the J gene TRBJ2-7, with 9 nucleotides matching TRBD1. The CDR3 runs to 15 residues. V shed 4 bases, J shed 5 bases, and the junction held 9 bases outside the gene matches. Germline V gene sequence: CDR1 LNHDA, CDR2 SQIVND (reference sequence). This chain's CDR3 is CASSTPGTGIDEQYF. The DNA for the CDR3 is TGTGCCAGTAGTACCCCCGGGACAGGGATCGACGAGCAGTACTTC.

For the CDR3, the DNA is TGTGCCAGCATGACCGGCCGGGGGTCGGGGGTTTTCACCGATGAGCAGTTCTTC. Amino acid sequence: CASMTGRGSGVFTDEQFF. The chain has TRBV7-9 and TRBJ2-1, with D possibly matching TRBD2 (6 bases). CDR3 length equals 18 residues. The germline gives CDR1 SEHNR, CDR2 FQNEAQ (reference sequence). Trimming removed 7 bases at V and 8 bases at J, with 30 bases between.

The rearrangement uses TRBV2 and TRBJ2-1, with 12 bases that match TRBD2. CDR3 length: 15 residues. The V segment lost 6 bases and the J segment 7 bases; nucleotides outside the gene matches: 7. Germline assignment: CDR1 SNHLY and CDR2 FYNNEI. CDR3 sequence reads: CASRMTSGRINEQFF. The CDR3 DNA sequence: TGTGCCAGCAGGATGACTAGCGGGAGAATAAATGAGCAGTTCTTC. Looking up the rest from reference TRBV2 and TRBJ2-1 gives the full variable domain: EPEVTQTPSHQVTQMGQEVILRCVPISNHLYFYWYRQILGQKVEFLVSFYNNEISEKSEIFDDQFSVERPDGSNFTLKIRSTKLEDSAMYFCASRMTSGRINEQFFGPGTRLTVL.

V usage is TRBV15 and J usage is TRBJ1-5; 9 bases line up with TRBD1. The V and J ends lost 4 bases and 2 bases, in that order; junction bases with no gene match: 3. The germline V gene has CDR1 LNHNV and CDR2 YYDKDF (reference sequence). The length of the CDR3 is 15 residues. CDR3 nucleotides: TGTGCCACCAGCAAAGACAGGGGGGGCAATCAGCCCCAGCATTTT. Residues: CATSKDRGGNQPQHF. Filled out from reference TRBV15 and TRBJ1-5, the complete variable domain reads DAMVIQNPRYQVTQFGKPVTLSCSQTLNHNVMYWYQQKSSQAPKLLFHYYDKDFNNEADTPDNFQSRRPNTSFCFLDIRSPGLGDTAMYLCATSKDRGGNQPQHFGDGTRLSIL.

V usage is TRBV15 and J usage is TRBJ1-4, with 10 bases aligning to TRBD1. This CDR3 is 14 amino acids long. The V and J ends lost 3 bases and 5 bases, in that order; junction bases with no gene match: 0. Germline loops: CDR1 LNHNV, CDR2 YYDKDF (reference sequence). The CDR3 nucleotides are TGTGCCACCAGCAGGGACAGGGGGAATGAAAAACTGTTTTTT. Protein: CATSRDRGNEKLFF.

As regards this clone: Additional DNA sequences in this sample encode the identical CDR3. The chain combines TRBV14 with TRBJ2-1; D is ambiguous. V was shortened by 1 base and J by 3 bases, with 7 bases between the two germline ends. Germline V gene sequence: CDR1 SGHDN, CDR2 FVKESK. This CDR3 region has 14 residues. Written as DNA, the CDR3 is TGTGCCAGCAGCCAAGGCGGAAACTACAATGAGCAGTTCTTC. Its protein product is CASSQGGNYNEQFF.

The CDR3 spells CASSLTGGRRNTEAFF. Here the CDR3 DNA reads TGCGCCAGCAGCTTGACAGGGGGCAGGAGGAACACTGAAGCTTTCTTT. The chain joins TRBV5-1 to TRBJ1-1; 9 positions agree with TRBD1. Germline-derived CDR1 and CDR2 are SGHRS and YFSETQ. Trimming took 1 base from V and 1 from J; bases not matched to a gene: 5. There are 16 residues in the CDR3. The full variable domain, with the rest looked up from reference TRBV5-1 and TRBJ1-1, is KAGVTQTPRYLIKTRGQQVTLSCSPISGHRSVSWYQQTPGQGLQFLFEYFSETQRNKGNFPGRFSGRQFSNSRSEMNVSTLELGDSALYLCASSLTGGRRNTEAFFGQGTRLTVV.

V gene TRBV19 combines with J gene TRBJ2-2, with D possibly matching TRBD2 (6 bases). CDR1 and CDR2 (germline): LNHDA, SQIVND (reference sequence). CDR3 length equals 15 residues. V was clipped by 2 bases and J by 5 bases, with 12 bases between them. The CDR3 DNA follows: TGTGCCAGTAGTATAAGCTTAGGAGGGACCGGGGAGCTGTTTTTT. Translated: CASSISLGGTGELFF.

The chain uses TRBV9 and TRBJ1-5, with unresolved D. With 2 bases removed from V and 2 bases from J, the gap between germline ends came to 11 bases. The length of the CDR3 is 15 residues. Germline CDR1 and CDR2: SGDLS and YYNGEE. The CDR3 DNA is TGTGCCAGCAGCGTCGAAGGACGTGGCAATCAGCCCCAGCATTTT. It codes for CASSVEGRGNQPQHF.

The rearrangement joins TRBV6-6 to TRBJ2-7; D may be TRBD1 or TRBD2 (5 bases each). The CDR3 covers 13 residues. Germline V lookup: CDR1 MNHNY, CDR2 SVGAGI (reference sequence). Trimming removed 4 bases at V and 5 bases at J, with 12 bases between. CDR3 amino acids: CASSWGSGNEQYF. CDR3 coding DNA: TGTGCCAGCAGTTGGGGGAGTGGCAACGAGCAGTACTTC.

CDR3 residues: CASMDRVLPYEQYF. CDR3 in DNA: TGTGCCAGTATGGACAGGGTCCTCCCCTACGAGCAGTACTTC. This chain uses TRBV19 with TRBJ2-7; the match to TRBD1 covers 8 bases. This CDR3 contains 14 residues. The trim removed 7 bases at V and 2 bases at J, leaving 7 bases unmatched. Germline V gives CDR1 LNHDA, CDR2 SQIVND (reference sequence).

A word on this clone: Other nucleotide sequences in the sample specify the same CDR3. The V call is TRBV30, the J call TRBJ2-3; 8 bases match TRBD2. The CDR3 is 15 amino acids. V lost 0 bases, J lost 4 bases, and 6 bases stayed unmatched. CDR1 is GTSNPN and CDR2 is SVGIG in the germline V gene (reference sequence). The DNA for the CDR3 is TGTGCCTGGAGTGTCGGTGCGGGAGGAGCAGATACGCAGTATTTT. This sequence encodes CAWSVGAGGADTQYF. The variable domain in full, with the rest retrieved from reference TRBV30 and TRBJ2-3, is SQTIHQWPATLVQPVGSPLSLECTVEGTSNPNLYWYRQAAGRGLQLLFYSVGIGQISSEVPQNLSASRPQDRQFILSSKKLLLSDSGFYLCAWSVGAGGADTQYFGPGTRLTVL.

The gene calls are TRBV19 and TRBJ2-5; TRBD2 matches at 10 bases. The CDR3 is 15 residues long. The germline V gene encodes CDR1 LNHDA and CDR2 SQIVND (reference sequence). The V gene end was trimmed by 7 bases and the J gene end by 4 bases; junction bases not matched to a gene: 9. The CDR3 loop is CASTPRVAGGETQYF. The CDR3 coding sequence is TGTGCCAGTACCCCCCGGGTAGCGGGAGGAGAGACCCAGTACTTC.

The chain links TRBV6-1 to TRBJ1-5; the D gene is possibly TRBD1 (5 bases). The CDR3 runs 16 residues. Germline V lookup: CDR1 MNHNS, CDR2 SASEGT. Between the trimmed V and J ends, which lost 4 bases and 3 bases, there was a span of 16 bases. DNA of the CDR3: TGTGCCAGCAGTGTACACCGTACGGGGGACAATCAGCCCCAGCATTTT. Translation: CASSVHRTGDNQPQHF.